The 32 T cell receptor beta chains presented below share a single source sample, sequenced in a study of T cell responses to AZD1222 COVID-19 vaccine. Method: immunoSEQ multiplex PCR; TCRdb's copy keeps in-frame clones and lacks some. The repertoire holds 100,000 to 150,000 clones, with around 93% as singletons. The material sequenced was peripheral blood, taken on day 0 of AZD1222 vaccination. Receptors were obtained from an adult in good health.

Details on this clone: One junction end does not reproduce the germline sequence, and a read error may be involved. This chain connects TRBV19 to TRBJ1-3; D gene uncertain. The CDR3 has 12 amino acids. Germline values: CDR1 LNHDA, CDR2 SQIVND (reference sequence). CDR3 sequence: CASGMTGNTIYF. The DNA of the CDR3 is TGTGCCAGTGGTATGACAGGAAACACCATATATTTT.

The chain links TRBV5-4 to TRBJ1-6, with D possibly being TRBD1 (5 bases). Looked up from germline, CDR1 is SGHNT and CDR2 is YYREEE (reference sequence). Trimming left V 4 bases short and J 0 bases short, with 11 bases between. The CDR3 has 16 amino acids. The CDR3 here is CASSRDSSSYNSPLHF. The DNA of the CDR3 is TGTGCCAGCAGCCGGGACTCGAGCTCCTATAATTCACCCCTCCACTTT. Looking up the rest from reference TRBV5-4 and TRBJ1-6 gives the full variable domain: ETGVTQSPTHLIKTRGQQVTLRCSSQSGHNTVSWYQQALGQGPQFIFQYYREEENGRGNFPPRFSGLQFPNYSSELNVNALELDDSALYLCASSRDSSSYNSPLHFGNGTRLTVT.

This chain joins TRBV5-4 and TRBJ1-2; D gene unclear. Germline values: CDR1 SGHNT, CDR2 YYREEE (reference sequence). V lost 0 bases and J 4 bases, leaving 16 bases between the germline ends. The CDR3 length is 16 residues. CDR3 nucleotides: TGTGCCAGCAGCTTGGTGGGCCAGCGTACTTCCTATGGCTACACCTTC. Residues: CASSLVGQRTSYGYTF.

This clone was recorded only once. V gene TRBV19 combines with J gene TRBJ1-5, with D perhaps matching TRBD1 (5 bases). Trimming left V 4 bases short and J 7 bases short, with 14 bases between. The germline CDR1 and CDR2 sequences are LNHDA and SQIVND (reference sequence). There are 14 residues in the CDR3. CDR3: CASSTTNRLQPQHF. In DNA, the CDR3 is TGTGCCAGTAGTACCACGAACAGGTTACAGCCCCAGCATTTT.

V and J are TRBV24-1 and TRBJ2-5; 9 bases are shared with TRBD2. This CDR3 is built from 15 residues. In germline, CDR1 is KGHDR, CDR2 SFDVKD. With V trimmed by 3 bases and J by 6 bases, 7 bases remained unmatched. The CDR3 reads CATSDPREGGQTQYF. CDR3 bases: TGTGCCACCAGTGATCCGCGGGAGGGCGGGCAGACCCAGTACTTC.

This rearrangement joins TRBV27 to TRBJ1-2, with 9 bases fitting TRBD1. The V gene end was trimmed by 6 bases and the J gene end by 8 bases; junction bases not matched to a gene: 7. There are 13 residues in the CDR3. Per the germline V gene, CDR1 is MNHEY and CDR2 is SMNVEV (reference sequence). CDR3: CASREQGASGYTF. The CDR3 coding sequence is TGTGCCAGCAGGGAACAGGGGGCAAGCGGCTACACCTTC.

The chain carries TRBV2 and TRBJ1-2; D is ambiguous. Trimming cost V 4 bases and J 6 bases, with 18 bases left between them. In germline, CDR1 is SNHLY, CDR2 FYNNEI. This CDR3 region has 15 residues. The CDR3 sequence is CASSANRVNYHGYTF. The CDR3 DNA follows: TGTGCCAGCAGTGCAAATCGGGTCAACTATCATGGCTACACCTTC.

This clone appeared once. CDR3: CASTPFPGTGGKAFF. The CDR3 DNA reads as TGTGCCAGCACCCCGTTCCCCGGGACAGGGGGGAAAGCTTTCTTT. The chain joins TRBV27 to TRBJ1-1; 11 bases are shared with TRBD1. CDR3 length: 15 amino acids. Germline V gene data show CDR1 as MNHEY and CDR2 as SMNVEV (reference sequence). The ends lost 7 bases at V and 9 bases at J; junction bases unmatched: 13.

The chain employs TRBV7-9 and TRBJ1-1; D is possibly TRBD1 (5 bases). The CDR3 spans 14 residues. V lost 1 base to trimming and J lost 5 bases, with 11 bases between them. CDR1 is SEHNR and CDR2 is FQNEAQ in the germline V gene (reference sequence). The CDR3 loop is CASSLGQTGTEAFF. CDR3 in DNA: TGTGCCAGCAGCTTAGGACAGACTGGTACTGAAGCTTTCTTT.

The rearrangement links TRBV14 to TRBJ2-7; D might be TRBD1 or TRBD2, each matching 5 bases. CDR3 size: 16 residues. Trimming took 1 base from V and 0 from J, leaving 13 bases between them. Germline CDR1 reads SGHDN; CDR2 reads FVKESK. The CDR3 DNA is TGTGCCAGCAGCCAAGGGACGGGACGGAGCTCCTACGAGCAGTACTTC. This encodes CASSQGTGRSSYEQYF.

J is TRBJ2-7 and V is TRBV28; the D call may be TRBD1 or TRBD2 (6 bases each). The germline V gene encodes CDR1 MDHEN and CDR2 SYDVKM. The CDR3 extends over 11 amino acids. The germline V and J ends were trimmed by 7 bases and 12 bases, with 16 bases remaining between them. CDR3 coding DNA: TGTGCCAGCATGACAATGGGGGGCCGGTACTTC. Amino acids: CASMTMGGRYF.

The chain has TRBV15 and TRBJ1-1; the D is unclear. Trimming removed 5 bases at V and 0 bases at J, with 10 bases between. CDR1 and CDR2 (germline): LNHNV, YYDKDF (reference sequence). This CDR3 is built from 14 residues. CDR3 sequence: CATSPRAVNTEAFF. CDR3 coding DNA: TGTGCCACCAGCCCCCGGGCGGTGAACACTGAAGCTTTCTTT.

The chain has TRBV7-9 and TRBJ2-7; D gene ambiguous. The CDR3 covers 15 residues. Germline V lookup: CDR1 SEHNR, CDR2 FQNEAQ (reference sequence). V was cut by 1 base and J by 7 bases, with 17 bases left in between. The CDR3: CASSLGYTETSEQYF. As DNA, the CDR3 is TGTGCCAGCAGCTTAGGATATACGGAGACATCGGAGCAGTACTTC.

The chain recombines TRBV7-9 with TRBJ1-4, with 12 bases fitting TRBD1. J lost 3 bases, V lost 6 bases, and 5 bases had no gene match. The CDR3 runs to 16 residues. Germline V gene data show CDR1 as SEHNR and CDR2 as FQNEAQ (reference sequence). The CDR3 nucleotides read TGTGCCAGCAGGCCGGGACAGGGGGCGCCTAATGAAAAACTGTTTTTT. Its protein product is CASRPGQGAPNEKLFF.

This chain joins TRBV15 and TRBJ1-6, with 7 bases lining up with TRBD1. CDR3 length equals 15 residues. Germline V lookup: CDR1 LNHNV, CDR2 YYDKDF (reference sequence). V shed 0 bases, J shed 7 bases, and the junction held 3 bases outside the gene matches. The CDR3 sequence: CATSRDLTGNSPLHF. CDR3 coding DNA: TGTGCCACCAGCAGAGATTTGACAGGGAATTCACCCCTCCACTTT.

The chain couples TRBV18 to TRBJ1-4; D is unclear. Germline values: CDR1 KGHSH, CDR2 LQKENI. The V and J ends lost 3 bases and 8 bases respectively, with 13 bases between them. CDR3 length: 14 amino acids. CDR3 sequence: CASSPSRRQEKLFF. CDR3 sequence (DNA): TGTGCCAGCTCACCCTCACGGAGACAAGAAAAACTGTTTTTT.

J is TRBJ2-1 and V is TRBV6-5, with 13 positions matching TRBD2. V lost 2 bases to trimming and J lost 15 bases; unmatched junction nucleotides: 7. This CDR3 is built from 14 residues. The V gene's germline CDR1 is MNHEY and CDR2 SVGAGI. DNA for the CDR3: TGTGCCAGCAGTTACCTCGGGACTAGCGGGAATGGGTTCTTC. Translating gives CASSYLGTSGNGFF.

The genes are TRBV4-2 and TRBJ1-4, with TRBD1 matching over 12 bases. The CDR3 extends over 17 amino acids. Germline-derived CDR1 and CDR2 are LGHNA and YNFKEQ. J gave up 4 bases and V 1 base, and 4 bases lay outside the gene matches. Here the CDR3 reads CASSQGDRGRGNEKLFF. CDR3 DNA sequence: TGTGCCAGCAGCCAAGGGGACAGGGGGCGGGGTAATGAAAAACTGTTTTTT.

This chain links TRBV28 with TRBJ1-1, with 8 positions matching TRBD1. The V gene's germline CDR1 is MDHEN and CDR2 SYDVKM. The V gene end was trimmed by 3 bases and the J gene end by 3 bases; junction bases not matched to a gene: 9. The CDR3 loop spans 16 amino acids. CDR3 nucleotide sequence: TGTGCCAGCAGTTTCCCCTTGGACAGGGAGGACACTGAAGCTTTCTTT. This encodes CASSFPLDREDTEAFF.

This chain connects TRBV7-9 to TRBJ1-2; D ambiguous. The CDR3 is 13 residues long. V gave up 9 bases and J gave up 8 bases, with 19 bases separating them. Germline V gene sequence: CDR1 SEHNR, CDR2 FQNEAQ (reference sequence). CDR3 DNA: TGTGCCAGTGGCGGTGAGGGTGCGGGGGGCTACACCTTC. It encodes CASGGEGAGGYTF.

V gene TRBV28 combines with J gene TRBJ2-7; TRBD1 matches at 8 bases. The germline V gene encodes CDR1 MDHEN and CDR2 SYDVKM. The V segment lost 5 bases and the J segment 3 bases; nucleotides outside the gene matches: 9. The CDR3 has 15 residues. The DNA for the CDR3 is TGTGCCAGCAGTCCACTCCGGACAGGGTACTACGAGCAGTACTTC. Protein product: CASSPLRTGYYEQYF.

V and J are TRBV7-9 and TRBJ2-7, with no clear D. Looked up from germline, CDR1 is SEHNR and CDR2 is FQNEAQ (reference sequence). This CDR3 contains 13 residues. V gave up 5 bases and J gave up 2 bases, with 10 bases separating them. The chain's CDR3 is CASSLVRPYEQYF. CDR3 coding DNA: TGTGCCAGCAGCCTCGTTCGGCCCTACGAGCAGTACTTC.

This clone appeared once. The chain joins TRBV14 to TRBJ1-2; D ambiguous. The germline gives CDR1 SGHDN, CDR2 FVKESK. V dropped 1 base and J dropped 5 bases, with 5 bases sitting between them. CDR3 length: 12 amino acids. This CDR3 is CASSQAPYGYTF. The CDR3 DNA reads TGTGCCAGCAGCCAAGCCCCTTATGGCTACACCTTC.

J is TRBJ1-6 and V is TRBV6-5, with 11 nucleotides matching TRBD1. The V gene's germline CDR1 is MNHEY and CDR2 SVGAGI. The CDR3 covers 15 residues. The J segment lost 5 bases and the V segment lost 7 bases, leaving 4 bases of the junction unmatched. CDR3 sequence reads: CASKDRGRNNSPLHF. As DNA, the CDR3 is TGTGCCAGCAAGGACAGGGGGCGGAATAATTCACCCCTCCACTTT.

The chain joins TRBV5-1 to TRBJ2-3; TRBD2 aligns across 7 bases. Germline CDR1 and CDR2: SGHRS and YFSETQ. The CDR3 length is 14 residues. Unmatched junction bases numbered 5, after V lost 5 bases and J lost 2 bases. The CDR3 spells CASSSAGNTDTQYF. The DNA of the CDR3 is TGCGCCAGCAGTTCAGCGGGAAACACAGATACGCAGTATTTT.

CDR3 amino acids: CASSQESHRQPNSNQPQHF. CDR3 DNA: TGTGCCAGCAGCCAAGAATCCCACAGGCAGCCTAATAGCAATCAGCCCCAGCATTTT. V gene TRBV4-2 combines with J gene TRBJ1-5; possible D gene TRBD1, 5 bases. Trimming took 0 bases from V and 0 from J, leaving 18 bases between them. Germline lookup yields CDR1 LGHNA and CDR2 YNFKEQ. The CDR3 covers 19 residues.

This chain uses TRBV27 with TRBJ1-2; 11 positions match TRBD1. Germline-derived CDR1 and CDR2 are MNHEY and SMNVEV (reference sequence). This CDR3 contains 14 residues. Unmatched junction bases numbered 5, after V lost 8 bases and J lost 3 bases. CDR3 DNA: TGTGCCAGCGGTTGGACAGGGGGCGACTATGGCTACACCTTC. Translated, it gives CASGWTGGDYGYTF.

CDR3 bases: TGTGCCAGTAGAGACGGGGCACCGAACAATGGCTACACCTTC. Translation gives CASRDGAPNNGYTF. J is TRBJ1-2 and V is TRBV21-1. TRBV21-1 corresponds to a pseudogene. The length of the CDR3 is 14 residues.

The CDR3 nucleotides are TGTGCCAGTAGTAAGGACAGAGTAGGGAACACTGAAGCTTTCTTT. Amino acid sequence: CASSKDRVGNTEAFF. J is TRBJ1-1 and V is TRBV19, with TRBD1 as a possible D gene (6 bases). V shed 4 bases and J shed 1 base, with 13 bases lying between them. The CDR3 covers 15 residues. The germline CDR1 and CDR2 sequences are LNHDA and SQIVND (reference sequence).

This clone was observed once. The V gene is TRBV28, the J gene TRBJ1-1; maybe TRBD1 (6 bases). Germline-derived CDR1 and CDR2 are MDHEN and SYDVKM. The ends were cut back, 1 base at V and 0 bases at J, with 9 bases in the middle. This CDR3 has 15 amino acids. CDR3 residues: CASSLLGAVNTEAFF. The CDR3 nucleotides are TGTGCCAGCAGTTTATTGGGGGCGGTGAACACTGAAGCTTTCTTT. Looking up the rest from reference TRBV28 and TRBJ1-1 gives the full variable domain: DVKVTQSSRYLVKRTGEKVFLECVQDMDHENMFWYRQDPGLGLRLIYFSYDVKMKEKGDIPEGYSVSREKKERFSLILESASTNQTSMYLCASSLLGAVNTEAFFGQGTRLTVV.

The gene calls are TRBV2 and TRBJ1-1, with TRBD1 as a possible D gene (5 bases). V was pared by 5 bases and J by 1 base, with 20 bases between. The CDR3 covers 17 residues. Per germline, CDR1 SNHLY and CDR2 FYNNEI. CDR3 amino acids: CASSQTREGPRNTEAFF. For the CDR3, the DNA is TGTGCCAGCAGTCAGACCCGCGAGGGACCGCGGAACACTGAAGCTTTCTTT. Drawing the rest from reference TRBV2 and TRBJ1-1, the complete variable domain is EPEVTQTPSHQVTQMGQEVILRCVPISNHLYFYWYRQILGQKVEFLVSFYNNEISEKSEIFDDQFSVERPDGSNFTLKIRSTKLEDSAMYFCASSQTREGPRNTEAFFGQGTRLTVV.

This chain joins TRBV6-1 and TRBJ1-1; 7 bases are a match to TRBD1. V was clipped by 3 bases and J by 6 bases; unmatched bases: 4. In germline, CDR1 is MNHNS, CDR2 SASEGT. The CDR3 totals 13 residues. The CDR3 reads CASSELGQAEAFF. The CDR3 DNA follows: TGTGCCAGCAGTGAGCTAGGACAGGCTGAAGCTTTCTTT.